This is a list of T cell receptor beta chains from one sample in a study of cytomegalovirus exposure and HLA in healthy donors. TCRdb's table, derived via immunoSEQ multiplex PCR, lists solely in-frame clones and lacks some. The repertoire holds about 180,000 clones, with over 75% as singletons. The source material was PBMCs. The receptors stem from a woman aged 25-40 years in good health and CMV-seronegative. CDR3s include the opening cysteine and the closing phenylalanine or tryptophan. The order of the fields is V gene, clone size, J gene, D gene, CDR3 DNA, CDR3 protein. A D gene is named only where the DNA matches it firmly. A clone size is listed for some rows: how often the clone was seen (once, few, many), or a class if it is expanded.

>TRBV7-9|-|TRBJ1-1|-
TGTGCCAGCAGCTTACAGATAATGAACACTGAAGCTTTCTTT
CASSLQIMNTEAFF
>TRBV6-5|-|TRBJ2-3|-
TGTGCCAGCAGTCTGGGACTTAGCACAGATACGCAGTATTTT
CASSLGLSTDTQYF
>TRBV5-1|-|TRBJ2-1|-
TGCGCCAGCAGCTTCCGGGTGAACGAGCAGTTCTTC
CASSFRVNEQFF
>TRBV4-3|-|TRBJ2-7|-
TGCGCCAGCAGCCAAGATTTGGGAGCCTACGAGCAGTACTTC
CASSQDLGAYEQYF
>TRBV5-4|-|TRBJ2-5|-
TGTGCCAGCAGCGTGTCGGGGGGCCCGGAGACCCAGTACTTC
CASSVSGGPETQYF
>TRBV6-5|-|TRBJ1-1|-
TGTGCCAGCAGTTACTCGGGTATCTCGGGAGCTTTCTTT
CASSYSGISGAFF
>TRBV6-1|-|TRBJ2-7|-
TGTGCCAGCAGTGAAGTAATGTTCCTCTTC
CASSEVMFLF
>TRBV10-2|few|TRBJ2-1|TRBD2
TGCGCCAGCAGGACGAGGACTAGCGGGGCTCATGAGCAGTTCTTC
CASRTRTSGAHEQFF
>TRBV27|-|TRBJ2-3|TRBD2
TGTGCCAGCAAGACTAGCGGGGGGACAGATACGCAGTATTTT
CASKTSGGTDTQYF
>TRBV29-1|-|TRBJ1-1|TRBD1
TGCAGCGCAACCCGGACAGGCGGAAACACTGAAGCTTTCTTT
CSATRTGGNTEAFF
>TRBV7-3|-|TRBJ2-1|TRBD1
TGTGCCAGCAGCTTAACTCAGGGACAGGGGGCGAATTACAATGAGCAGTTCTTC
CASSLTQGQGANYNEQFF
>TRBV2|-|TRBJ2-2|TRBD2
TGTGCCAGCAGTTGGACTAGCGGGGGGGCGAACACCGGGGAGCTGTTTTTT
CASSWTSGGANTGELFF
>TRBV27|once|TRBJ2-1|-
TGTGCCAGCAGTTTCAAGACAGGCCGAGGCTTCAATGAGCAGTTCTTC
CASSFKTGRGFNEQFF
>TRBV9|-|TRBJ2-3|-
TGTGCCAGCAGCGTGCGGCATGAGATCACAGATACGCAGTATTTT
CASSVRHEITDTQYF
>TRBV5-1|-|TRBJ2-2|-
TGCGCCAGCAGCACCACATATAACACCGGGGAGCTGTTTTTT
CASSTTYNTGELFF
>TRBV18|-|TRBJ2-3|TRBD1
TGTGCCAGCTCACCACCGGAGACAGGGGGCACAGATACGCAGTATTTT
CASSPPETGGTDTQYF
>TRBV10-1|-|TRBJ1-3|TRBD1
TGCGCCAGCAGTGACCCTATGGACAGGTGCTCTGGAAACACCATATATTTT
CASSDPMDRCSGNTIYF
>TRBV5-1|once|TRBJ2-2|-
TGCGCCAGCAGCTTATGGGGGGGCGCGACGAACACCGGGGAGCTGTTTTTT
CASSLWGGATNTGELFF
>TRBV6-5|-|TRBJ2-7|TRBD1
TGTGCCAGCAGTTTCGGACAGGGTGGCGAGCAGTACTTC
CASSFGQGGEQYF
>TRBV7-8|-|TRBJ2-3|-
TGTGCCAGTCACGGGAGTCAGATAGATACGCAGTATTTT
CASHGSQIDTQYF
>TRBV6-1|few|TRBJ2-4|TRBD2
TGTGCCAGCAGTGAAATGGTAGCGGGGAGATTTCAGTACTTC
CASSEMVAGRFQYF
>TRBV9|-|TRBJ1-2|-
TGTGCCAGCACCCCCTCGGGGAACTCTAACTATGGCTACACCTTC
CASTPSGNSNYGYTF
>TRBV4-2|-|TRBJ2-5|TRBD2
TGTGCCAGCAGCCAAGATTCTCTAGCGGGGGTGGAAGAGACCCAGTACTTC
CASSQDSLAGVEETQYF
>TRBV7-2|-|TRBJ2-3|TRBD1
TGTGCCAGCAGCTTAGGGACAGGGATGACAGATACGCAGTATTTT
CASSLGTGMTDTQYF
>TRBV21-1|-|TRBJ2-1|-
TGTGCCAGCAGCAAAGATTTTAGACTAGCGGGAGGCAATGAGCAGTTCTTC
CASSKDFRLAGGNEQFF
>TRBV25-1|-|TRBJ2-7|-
TGTGCCAGCAGTGAATTTGGCAGGGACATGGGCGAGCAGTACTTC
CASSEFGRDMGEQYF
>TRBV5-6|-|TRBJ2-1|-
TGTGCCAGCAGCGGTACAGGGACCCCCTACAATGAGCAGTTCTTC
CASSGTGTPYNEQFF
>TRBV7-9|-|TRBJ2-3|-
TGTGCCAGCAGATCTAGTAGCACAGATACGCAGTATTTT
CASRSSSTDTQYF
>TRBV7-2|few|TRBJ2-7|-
TGTGCCAGCAGCTTTGGCAGGGACGAGCAGTACTTC
CASSFGRDEQYF
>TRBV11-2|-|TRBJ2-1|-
TGTGCCAGCAGCTTAGGTGGGGGCCCCTACAATGAGCAGTTCTTC
CASSLGGGPYNEQFF
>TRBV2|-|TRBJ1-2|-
TGTGCCAGCAGCGTACAGGGTAGCTATGGCTACACCTTC
CASSVQGSYGYTF
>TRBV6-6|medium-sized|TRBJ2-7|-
TGTGCCAGCAGTTCAGGGGATACTGTCGAGGAGCAGTACTTC
CASSSGDTVEEQYF
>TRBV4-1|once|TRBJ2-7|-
TGCGCCAGCAGCCGGACTCTTGACTACGAGCAGTACTTC
CASSRTLDYEQYF
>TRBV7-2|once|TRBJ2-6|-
TGTGCCAGCAGCTTAGTCCGACTGACGTCTGGGGCCAACGTCCTGACTTTC
CASSLVRLTSGANVLTF
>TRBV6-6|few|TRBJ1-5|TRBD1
TGTGCCAGCAGTATAGGACAGGGGAATCAGCCCCAGCATTTT
CASSIGQGNQPQHF
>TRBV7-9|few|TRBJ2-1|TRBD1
TGTGCCAGCAGCCCAGACAGGGGGCGAAATGAGCAGTTCTTC
CASSPDRGRNEQFF
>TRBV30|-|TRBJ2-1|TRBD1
TGTGCCTGGAGTATACAGGGGAATGAGCAGTTCTTC
CAWSIQGNEQFF
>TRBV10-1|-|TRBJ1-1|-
TGCGCCAGCAGCGAATCTGCAGCAGGGCACACTGAAGCTTTCTTT
CASSESAAGHTEAFF
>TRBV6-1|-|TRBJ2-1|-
TGTGCCAGCAGTGAAGGGAGGGCGGTGGTGGGTGAGCAGTTCTTC
CASSEGRAVVGEQFF
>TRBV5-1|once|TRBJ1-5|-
TGCGCCAGCAGCTTGGGTACAGGATATAGCAATCAGCCCCAGCATTTT
CASSLGTGYSNQPQHF
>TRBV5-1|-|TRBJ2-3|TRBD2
TGCGCCAGCAGCTATGGACTAGCGGGGGTGGCAGATACGCAGTATTTT
CASSYGLAGVADTQYF
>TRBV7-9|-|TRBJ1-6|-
TGTGCCAGCAGCTCGGGAGGGACACTGAATTCACCCCTCCACTTT
CASSSGGTLNSPLHF
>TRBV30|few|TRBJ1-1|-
TGTGCCTGGGTGTACAGGGTGGAAAGGACTGAAGCTTTCTTT
CAWVYRVERTEAFF
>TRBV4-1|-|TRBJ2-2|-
TGCGCCAGCAGCCAAGAAACAGGTGGGGACACCGGGGAGCTGTTTTTT
CASSQETGGDTGELFF
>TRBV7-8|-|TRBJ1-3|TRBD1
TGTGCCAGCAGCCCCCCCAACAGGGGGCAGGGAAACACCATATATTTT
CASSPPNRGQGNTIYF
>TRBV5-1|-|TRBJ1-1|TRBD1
TGCGCCAGCAGCAAGGACAGGTTGAACACTGAAGCTTTCTTT
CASSKDRLNTEAFF
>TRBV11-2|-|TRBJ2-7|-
TGTGCCAGCAGCTTAAGGTGGGCAGACCTTTCATCCTACGAGCAGTACTTC
CASSLRWADLSSYEQYF
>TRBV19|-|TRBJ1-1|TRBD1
TGTGCCAGTAGTCGTAGGACAGGCAACATGAACACTGAAGCTTTCTTT
CASSRRTGNMNTEAFF
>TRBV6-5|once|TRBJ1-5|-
TGTGCCAGCAGTTTACCAGGCTCTCTCTATCAGCCCCAGCATTTT
CASSLPGSLYQPQHF
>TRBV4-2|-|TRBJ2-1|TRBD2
TGTGCCAGCAGCCAACCTGGACTAGCGGGGGGGGCTGATGAGCAGTTCTTC
CASSQPGLAGGADEQFF